The 10 T cell receptor beta chains below all came from one sample that was sequenced in a study of shared clonotypes between healthy human individuals. Assay: immunoSEQ multiplex PCR; the TCRdb copy retains only in-frame clones and omits some. The repertoire holds hundreds of thousands of clones, with about 98% as singletons. Naive CD8 cells lacked CD45RO and underwent positive selection for CCR7, leaving out terminally differentiated effector memory CD45RA+ cells. Sequencing was done on a sample of naive CD8+ T cells sorted from blood. The receptor set was obtained from a young man in good health.

This chain connects TRBV28 to TRBJ1-4; D gene uncertain. This CDR3 region has 16 residues. Germline V CDR1 and CDR2: MDHEN, SYDVKM. V was trimmed by 2 bases and J by 0 bases, leaving 10 bases between them. CDR3 residues: CASSLGGDATNEKLFF. The CDR3 DNA reads as TGTGCCAGCAGTTTAGGAGGTGATGCAACTAATGAAAAACTGTTTTTT.

V usage is TRBV6-6 and J usage is TRBJ2-7; D remains ambiguous. Germline values: CDR1 MNHNY, CDR2 SVGAGI (reference sequence). The CDR3 spans 12 residues. V dropped 5 bases and J dropped 2 bases, with 7 bases sitting between them. The CDR3 bases are TGTGCCAGCAGTATAGAGACCTACGAGCAGTACTTC. This sequence encodes CASSIETYEQYF.

This chain uses TRBV12-5 with TRBJ2-3; tentatively, D is TRBD2 (6 bases). The germline CDR1 and CDR2 sequences are LGHNT and FRNRAP. The CDR3 length is 14 residues. With 6 bases removed from V and 0 bases from J, the gap between germline ends came to 10 bases. The CDR3, as DNA: TGTGCTAGTGGGTCGGGACTCAGCACAGATACGCAGTATTTT. Its translation is CASGSGLSTDTQYF. Complete variable domain (other parts from reference TRBV12-5 and TRBJ2-3): DARVTQTPRHKVTEMGQEVTMRCQPILGHNTVFWYRQTMMQGLELLAYFRNRAPLDDSGMPKDRFSAEMPDATLATLKIQPSEPRDSAVYFCASGSGLSTDTQYFGPGTRLTVL.

The rearrangement joins TRBV7-8 to TRBJ2-7; TRBD2 aligns across 11 bases. The CDR3 consists of 18 residues. V lost 1 base to trimming and J lost 0 bases; unmatched junction nucleotides: 8. In germline, CDR1 is SGHVS, CDR2 FQNEAQ. CDR3: CASSLEVTSGSHSYEQYF. CDR3 in DNA: TGTGCCAGCAGCTTAGAAGTTACTAGCGGGAGTCACTCCTACGAGCAGTACTTC. Variable domain in full (rest from reference TRBV7-8 and TRBJ2-7): GAGVSQSPRYKVAKRGQDVALRCDPISGHVSLFWYQQALGQGPEFLTYFQNEAQLDKSGLPSDRFFAERPEGSVSTLKIQRTQQEDSAVYLCASSLEVTSGSHSYEQYFGPGTRLTVT.

This chain links TRBV29-1 with TRBJ1-1; 9 bases are shared with TRBD1. CDR1 and CDR2 (germline): SQVTM, ANQGSEA. The CDR3 covers 17 residues. The chain's CDR3 is CSHYYIQGAKENTEAFF. Here the CDR3 DNA reads TGCAGTCACTACTACATACAGGGGGCCAAAGAGAACACTGAAGCTTTCTTT. The complete variable domain, with remaining parts taken from reference TRBV29-1 and TRBJ1-1, reads SAVISQKPSRDICQRGTSLTIQCQVDSQVTMMFWYRQQPGQSLTLIATANQGSEATYESGFVIDKFPISRPNLTFSTLTVSNMSPEDSSIYLCSHYYIQGAKENTEAFFGQGTRLTVV.

In this sample, this clone turned up once. V is TRBV27 and J is TRBJ1-2; no reliable D call. The CDR3 contains 13 residues. CDR1 is MNHEY, CDR2 SMNVEV, per germline (reference sequence). V was trimmed by 0 bases and J by 8 bases, leaving 10 bases between them. As DNA, the CDR3 is TGTGCCAGCAGTTTATCCTGGGGTCGCGGCTACACCTTC. It translates to CASSLSWGRGYTF.

The chain is built from TRBV14 and TRBJ2-7; D gene uncertain. The CDR3 has 13 amino acids. V dropped 4 bases and J dropped 5 bases, with 12 bases sitting between them. From germline, CDR1 is SGHDN and CDR2 FVKESK. CDR3: CASSPNSIHEQYF. CDR3 coding DNA: TGTGCCAGCAGCCCAAACAGTATTCACGAGCAGTACTTC.

The V call is TRBV7-2, the J call TRBJ1-2; tentative D call: TRBD1 (5 bases). CDR1 and CDR2 from the germline V gene are SGHTA and FQGNSA. The CDR3 has 16 amino acids. The V gene lost 2 bases and the J gene lost 4 bases, with 17 bases spanning the gap. DNA for the CDR3: TGTGCCAGCAGCTTATTGCTAGGGGTGGGCAGCTATGGCTACACCTTC. As protein: CASSLLLGVGSYGYTF.

This chain's CDR3 is CASTLEDRGLPFF. The CDR3 DNA reads TGTGCCAGTACCCTTGAGGACAGGGGGCTACCTTTCTTT. The gene calls are TRBV19 and TRBJ1-1, with 11 positions matching TRBD1. J lost 12 bases, V lost 7 bases, and 10 bases had no gene match. Looked up from germline, CDR1 is LNHDA and CDR2 is SQIVND (reference sequence). The CDR3 sequence is 13 residues long.

The chain is built from TRBV19 and TRBJ2-7, with 11 bases matching TRBD2. The CDR3 covers 14 residues. The V segment lost 3 bases and the J segment 3 bases; nucleotides outside the gene matches: 1. Germline lookup yields CDR1 LNHDA and CDR2 SQIVND (reference sequence). The CDR3 coding sequence is TGTGCCAGTAGTATGGGACTAGCGGACTACGAGCAGTACTTC. Translation gives CASSMGLADYEQYF.